The 10 T cell receptor beta chains presented below share a single source sample, sequenced in a study of T cells in Graves' hyperthyroidism and ophthalmopathy. Amplification of TCR beta CDR3 regions used RNA as the template. Initially, a first-round RT-PCR of the TCR CDR3 employed the HTBI primer set. Using its own MiXCR run on the multiplex PCR reads, TCRdb lists one record per CDR3 protein. The table has hundreds of thousands of distinct CDR3 sequences, approximately 36% seen once. Source material: blood. The receptors were gathered from a woman between 40 and 50 years old with Graves' hyperthyroidism.

The chain employs TRBV29-1 and TRBJ2-7; unclear D gene. The CDR3 runs 11 residues. Germline V lookup: CDR1 SQVTM, CDR2 ANQGSEA. V gave up 3 bases and J gave up 2 bases, with 5 bases separating them. The chain's CDR3 is CSVEIAYEQYF. CDR3 in DNA: TGCAGCGTTGAGATAGCCTACGAGCAGTACTTC.

This clonotype was recorded a few times. The CDR3 DNA reads as TGTGCCAGCAGTTACGGGTCCCAGAAAGAGACCCAGTACTTC. Amino acids: CASSYGSQKETQYF. The chain employs TRBV6-5 and TRBJ2-5; no reliable D call. Germline CDR1 MNHEY, CDR2 SVGAGI. V gave up 2 bases and J gave up 3 bases, with 10 bases separating them. The CDR3 loop spans 14 amino acids.

CDR3 nucleotide sequence: TGCAGTGCTACCAGGACAGGGGCGGCGAACACCGGGGAGCTGTTTTTT. This translates into CSATRTGAANTGELFF. This chain connects TRBV20-1 to TRBJ2-2; 9 nucleotides agree with TRBD1. Germline lookup yields CDR1 DFQATT and CDR2 SNEGSKA (reference sequence). V was clipped by 4 bases and J by 0 bases; unmatched bases: 6. The CDR3 has 16 amino acids.

This clonotype was seen many times. This chain uses TRBV24-1 with TRBJ1-2; a weak D match, TRBD1 (6 bases). Trimming took off 4 bases at V and 4 bases at J, with 12 bases between the two ends. The CDR3 is 14 amino acids. The germline V gene has CDR1 KGHDR and CDR2 SFDVKD. The CDR3 bases are TGTGCCACCAGTGACACCAGGGGTGTCTATGGCTACACCTTC. Its translation is CATSDTRGVYGYTF.

In its sample, this clonotype was seen many times. The CDR3 DNA is TGCGCCAGCAGCTTGGGCTCGGCTAACAACTATGGCTACACCTTC. Translating gives CASSLGSANNYGYTF. The genes are TRBV5-1 and TRBJ1-2, with no clear D. This CDR3 region has 15 residues. The germline V gene has CDR1 SGHRS and CDR2 YFSETQ. The germline V and J ends were trimmed by 0 bases and 2 bases, with 11 bases remaining between them.

The CDR3 DNA reads as TGTGCCAGCCGAGACGGACAGGGGGTTAATCAGCCCCAGCATTTT. Translation gives CASRDGQGVNQPQHF. The chain has TRBV6-2 or TRBV6-3 and TRBJ1-5, with 10 bases identical to TRBD1. Germline lookup yields CDR1 MNHEY and CDR2 SVGEGT. The CDR3 has 15 residues. V lost 8 bases, J lost 4 bases, and 8 bases stayed unmatched.

This clonotype was seen many times. The V and J genes are TRBV27 and TRBJ1-1; D is ambiguous. Germline assignment: CDR1 MNHEY and CDR2 SMNVEV (reference sequence). The CDR3 consists of 15 residues. V lost 0 bases to trimming and J lost 2 bases, with 10 bases between them. For the CDR3, the DNA is TGTGCCAGCAGTTTATCGAGTCAGATAAACACTGAAGCTTTCTTT. This codes for CASSLSSQINTEAFF.

This clonotype has just a few counts. An end of the junction does not agree with germline; a read error may underlie this. The CDR3 DNA follows: TGTGCCAGCAGTTTCGGTGGGACTGAAGCTTTATTT. Amino acids: CASSFGGTEALF. The chain uses TRBV27 and TRBJ1-1; a possible D gene is TRBD1 (5 bases). Germline CDR1 MNHEY, CDR2 SMNVEV (reference sequence). The CDR3 loop spans 12 amino acids.

On this clonotype: Given a much more abundant clone one base away, this may be a read error. The J gene is TRBJ1-5, the V gene TRBV20-1; no reliable D call. The germline V gene has CDR1 DFQATT and CDR2 SNEGSKA (reference sequence). CDR3 length: 15 amino acids. Trimming took 1 base from V and 3 from J, leaving 13 bases between them. The CDR3 is CSARGRGGFNQPQHF. DNA of the CDR3: TGCAGTGCTAGAGGGCGGGGAGGGTTCAATCAGCCCCAGCATTTT.

V gene TRBV20-1 combines with J gene TRBJ1-4; TRBD1 is a possible D gene (5 bases). V was cut by 5 bases and J by 8 bases, with 18 bases left in between. This CDR3 is 14 amino acids long. CDR1 and CDR2 (germline): DFQATT, SNEGSKA (reference sequence). The CDR3 DNA sequence: TGCAGTGCTTCGGGACGGCCGACGGGCGAAAAACTGTTTTTT. It is translated as CSASGRPTGEKLFF.